There are a few counts of the clone carrying this T cell receptor (beta chain). The source of the sample is a study of T cells in Graves' hyperthyroidism and ophthalmopathy. The TCR beta CDR3 regions underwent amplification using RNA transcripts as the source. During a first-round RT-PCR of the TCR CDR3, the HTBI primer set was used. TCRdb passed the multiplex PCR reads through MiXCR, listing each CDR3 protein once. The table lists 150,000 or so distinct CDR3 sequences, around 20% of them singletons, with 65% to 80% in the top ten. Clinicians diagnosed patients from clinical symptoms, serum thyroxine and TRAb, thyroid ultrasound and orbital computed tomography. The TCR originated in a woman in her 50s with Graves' hyperthyroidism that later progressed to Graves' ophthalmopathy. Sequenced: blood.

The CDR3 DNA sequence: TGCAGCGTTGAAGATCCGGACGGTCTCTCCTACGAGCAGTACTTC. The encoded protein is CSVEDPDGLSYEQYF. This chain connects TRBV29-1 to TRBJ2-7, with no clear D. The CDR3 totals 15 residues. Per the germline V gene, CDR1 is SQVTM and CDR2 is ANQGSEA. The V end was cut by 0 bases, the J end by 0 bases, with 12 bases between.